The 24 T cell receptor beta chains below were found in one sample sequenced in a study of shared clonotypes between healthy human individuals. This table comes from immunoSEQ multiplex PCR, and its TCRdb copy is limited to in-frame clones, with some not included. Among millions of clones listed, approximately 93% were seen once. The sequenced material came from naive CD4+ T cells from PBMCs. Described subset: CD45RA+ positively selected. The receptors were gathered from a young man in good health. Some clones in this sample may be carry-over from other donors' samples.

This clone has just a few counts. The chain recombines TRBV28 with TRBJ1-2; D possibly corresponds to TRBD1 (5 bases). Trimming left V 5 bases short and J 12 bases short, with 10 bases between. Germline assignment: CDR1 MDHEN and CDR2 SYDVKM. The CDR3 spans 10 residues. The CDR3 here is CASSRRTHTF. Here the CDR3 DNA reads TGTGCCAGCAGTCGCCGGACACACACCTTC.

The chain carries TRBV6-5 and TRBJ2-3, with 10 bases that match TRBD1. This CDR3 is 14 amino acids long. The germline CDR1 and CDR2 sequences are MNHEY and SVGAGI. V was pared by 5 bases and J by 5 bases, with 4 bases of the junction left unmatched. This CDR3 reads CASSRTGGVDTQYF. The CDR3 bases are TGTGCCAGCAGTAGGACAGGGGGAGTAGATACGCAGTATTTT.

The rearrangement joins TRBV5-8 to TRBJ1-1, with 10 nucleotides matching TRBD1. From germline, CDR1 is SGHTS and CDR2 YDEGEE. CDR3 length equals 18 residues. V shed 3 bases, J shed 4 bases, and the junction held 15 bases outside the gene matches. CDR3: CASSSVYGQGGRSTEAFF. CDR3 DNA sequence: TGTGCCAGCAGCTCGGTATATGGACAGGGGGGTAGGAGCACTGAAGCTTTCTTT.

The genes are TRBV11-2 and TRBJ2-1; TRBD1 or TRBD2 may be the D gene (5 bases each). The CDR3 consists of 16 residues. The ends were cut back, 1 base at V and 0 bases at J, with 10 bases in the middle. The V gene's germline CDR1 is SGHAT and CDR2 FQNNGV. The CDR3 DNA follows: TGTGCCAGCAGCTTAGGAGGGGAGAGCTCCTACAATGAGCAGTTCTTC. Protein product: CASSLGGESSYNEQFF.

J is TRBJ2-2 and V is TRBV9, with TRBD1 matching over 7 bases. The V and J ends lost 1 base and 6 bases, in that order; junction bases with no gene match: 9. Germline V gene data show CDR1 as SGDLS and CDR2 as YYNGEE. This CDR3 region has 16 residues. The CDR3 is CASSVRGEGGAGELFF. In DNA form, the CDR3 reads TGTGCCAGCAGCGTAAGGGGAGAAGGGGGCGCCGGGGAGCTGTTTTTT.

The chain recombines TRBV21-1 with TRBJ1-5; TRBD1, the table's D call, lacks a check against the DNA. TRBV21-1 is an annotated pseudogene. This CDR3 is 19 amino acids long. As DNA, the CDR3 is TGTGCCAGCTCCCCAGGTGACATCTCCCCCAATTATAGCAATCAGCCCCAGCATTTT. It yields the protein CASSPGDISPNYSNQPQHF.

This chain uses TRBV5-1 with TRBJ2-7, with a possible D match to TRBD1 (6 bases). CDR1 SGHRS and CDR2 YFSETQ come from the germline V gene. The CDR3 is 18 amino acids. The V end was cut by 1 base, the J end by 1 base, with 21 bases between. In DNA form, the CDR3 reads TGCGCCAGCAGCTTGAGGGCAGGGGTCTTGGGGAAATCCTACGAGCAGTACTTC. Protein product: CASSLRAGVLGKSYEQYF.

This rearrangement joins TRBV7-9 to TRBJ2-1; 9 bases map to TRBD2. The CDR3 has 12 amino acids. V shed 5 bases and J 11 bases; nucleotides not matched to a gene: 4. Germline V gene data show CDR1 as SEHNR and CDR2 as FQNEAQ (reference sequence). The CDR3 protein is CASSRTSDQQFF. CDR3 in DNA: TGTGCCAGCAGCCGGACTAGCGATCAGCAGTTCTTC.

About this clone: Different DNA sequences within this sample yield the same CDR3. V and J are TRBV5-1 and TRBJ2-5, with TRBD2 identical over 10 bases. Germline CDR1 and CDR2: SGHRS and YFSETQ. Trimming cost V 0 bases and J 5 bases; bases outside gene matches: 7. CDR3 size: 16 residues. CDR3 loop: CASSLGLAGVGETQYF. The DNA of the CDR3 is TGCGCCAGCAGCTTGGGTCTAGCGGGAGTGGGGGAGACCCAGTACTTC.

The CDR3 region is CASSQRLAGSDTQYF. The CDR3 region has the DNA TGTGCCAGCAGTCAAAGACTAGCGGGATCTGATACGCAGTATTTT. The chain joins TRBV28 to TRBJ2-3, with 11 nucleotides matching TRBD2. This CDR3 is built from 15 residues. Looked up from germline, CDR1 is MDHEN and CDR2 is SYDVKM. J lost 6 bases, V lost 5 bases, and 7 bases had no gene match. The full variable domain, completed using reference TRBV28 and TRBJ2-3, is DVKVTQSSRYLVKRTGEKVFLECVQDMDHENMFWYRQDPGLGLRLIYFSYDVKMKEKGDIPEGYSVSREKKERFSLILESASTNQTSMYLCASSQRLAGSDTQYFGPGTRLTVL.

The chain recombines TRBV19 with TRBJ2-1; 7 bases fit TRBD2. The CDR3 covers 13 residues. The germline gives CDR1 LNHDA, CDR2 SQIVND (reference sequence). Trimming at V came to 2 bases and at J to 7 bases, leaving 2 bases not matched to a gene. The CDR3 loop reads CASSIREANEQFF. CDR3 nucleotide sequence: TGTGCCAGTAGTATACGGGAGGCGAATGAGCAGTTCTTC.

This chain joins TRBV5-1 and TRBJ2-2, with TRBD2 identical over 13 bases. Germline V lookup: CDR1 SGHRS, CDR2 YFSETQ. The CDR3 totals 18 residues. Unmatched junction bases numbered 8, after V lost 6 bases and J lost 0 bases. The CDR3 coding sequence is TGCGCCAGCACCTCGACGGGACTAGCGGGAACGAACACCGGGGAGCTGTTTTTT. Protein: CASTSTGLAGTNTGELFF.

The CDR3 loop is CASSSATDTQYF. The CDR3 DNA follows: TGTGCCAGCAGCTCAGCCACAGATACGCAGTATTTT. The genes are TRBV5-6 and TRBJ2-3; the D is unclear. The CDR3 length is 12 residues. Germline V gene lookup returns CDR1 SGHDT and CDR2 YYEEEE. Trimming removed 3 bases from V and 2 bases from J, with 4 bases in between.

Here the CDR3 reads CASSPNPVGGNMFEQYF. CDR3 in DNA: TGCGCCAGCAGCCCCAACCCGGTAGGCGGGAATATGTTCGAGCAGTACTTC. V is TRBV5-1 and J is TRBJ2-7; D might be TRBD2 (6 bases). Germline V gives CDR1 SGHRS, CDR2 YFSETQ. The V end lost 4 bases, the J end lost 6 bases, and 26 bases lay between the germline ends. CDR3 size: 17 residues.

This clone appeared a single time. The chain joins TRBV18 to TRBJ2-3, with 7 bases matching TRBD1. The CDR3 contains 18 residues. V dropped 0 bases and J dropped 7; count of bases not matched to a gene: 16. Germline lookup yields CDR1 KGHSH and CDR2 LQKENI. The CDR3 DNA sequence: TGTGCCAGCTCACCACCTCGCGAGACAGGGCTACGTCCGCATACGCAGTATTTT. Translation: CASSPPRETGLRPHTQYF.

The chain uses TRBV30 and TRBJ2-1, with 8 bases that match TRBD1. Unmatched junction bases numbered 8, after V lost 5 bases and J lost 2 bases. There are 15 residues in the CDR3. Germline CDR1 reads GTSNPN; CDR2 reads SVGIG (reference sequence). The CDR3 DNA is TGTGCCTGGGAGGAGGACAGGGCAACCTACAATGAGCAGTTCTTC. This gives the protein CAWEEDRATYNEQFF.

The J gene is TRBJ1-1, the V gene TRBV30, with TRBD1 identical over 8 bases. Unmatched junction bases numbered 16, after V lost 3 bases and J lost 1 base. The CDR3 has 18 amino acids. Germline-derived CDR1 and CDR2 are GTSNPN and SVGIG (reference sequence). CDR3 in amino acids: CAWSPVRSSRGPNTEAFF. The CDR3 DNA sequence: TGTGCCTGGAGCCCAGTCCGATCCTCCAGGGGGCCGAACACTGAAGCTTTCTTT.

J is TRBJ1-5 and V is TRBV6-1; D gene uncertain. V lost 2 bases to trimming and J lost 4 bases, with 6 bases between them. The CDR3 has 13 residues. Germline CDR1 and CDR2: MNHNS and SASEGT. This chain's CDR3 is CASSERLNQPQHF. CDR3 nucleotide sequence: TGTGCCAGCAGTGAACGGCTGAATCAGCCCCAGCATTTT.

V gene TRBV28 combines with J gene TRBJ1-2; TRBD1 matches at 10 bases. Germline V gene lookup returns CDR1 MDHEN and CDR2 SYDVKM. The junction had 5 bases not matched to a gene; V was cut back by 2 bases and J by 5 bases. The CDR3 is 15 residues long. The DNA for the CDR3 is TGTGCCAGCAGTTTAGCCGGGACAGGGGTTTATGGCTACACCTTC. Protein product: CASSLAGTGVYGYTF.

Notes on this clone: Other nucleotide sequences in the sample specify the same CDR3. The J gene is TRBJ2-3, the V gene TRBV19; D ambiguous. Trimming took off 2 bases at V and 3 bases at J, with 6 bases between the two ends. The germline V gene encodes CDR1 LNHDA and CDR2 SQIVND (reference sequence). This CDR3 is built from 13 residues. CDR3 nucleotide sequence: TGTGCCAGTAGTATAAGGGTAACAGATACGCAGTATTTT. Its protein is CASSIRVTDTQYF. Full variable domain (outside the CDR3, taken from reference TRBV19 and TRBJ2-3): DGGITQSPKYLFRKEGQNVTLSCEQNLNHDAMYWYRQDPGQGLRLIYYSQIVNDFQKGDIAEGYSVSREKKESFPLTVTSAQKNPTAFYLCASSIRVTDTQYFGPGTRLTVL.

This clone turned up a few times. Distinct nucleotide sequences in the sample also encode this CDR3. The chain has TRBV30 and TRBJ1-5; no clear D gene. The germline V gene encodes CDR1 GTSNPN and CDR2 SVGIG (reference sequence). The CDR3 runs 13 residues. V was trimmed by 2 bases and J by 0 bases, leaving 5 bases between them. The CDR3 bases are TGTGCCTGGAGTCTCGATAGCAATCAGCCCCAGCATTTT. Protein: CAWSLDSNQPQHF.

V gene TRBV30 combines with J gene TRBJ2-3, with 8 bases that match TRBD1. Per the germline V gene, CDR1 is GTSNPN and CDR2 is SVGIG (reference sequence). The CDR3 is made up of 14 amino acids. Trimming took 8 bases from V and 2 from J; bases not matched to a gene: 9. The CDR3 reads CARQGAGFTDTQYF. The DNA for the CDR3 is TGTGCCCGCCAGGGGGCAGGATTCACAGATACGCAGTATTTT.

About this clone itself: At one end the junction does not follow the germline gene, possibly because of a read error. The chain has TRBV6-1 and TRBJ2-3; 9 bases line up with TRBD2. This CDR3 spans 13 amino acids. Germline V gene sequence: CDR1 MNHNS, CDR2 SASEGT. The CDR3 spells CATRSGSRDTQYF. In nucleotides, the CDR3 is TGTGCCACCCGTAGCGGGAGCAGAGATACGCAGTATTTT.

The V and J genes are TRBV30 and TRBJ2-3; D is unclear. The CDR3 spans 13 residues. The V end lost 3 bases, the J end lost 4 bases, and 11 bases lay between the germline ends. CDR1 is GTSNPN and CDR2 is SVGIG in the germline V gene (reference sequence). Here the CDR3 reads CAWSKGLPDTQYF. The CDR3 DNA follows: TGTGCCTGGAGCAAGGGCCTCCCAGATACGCAGTATTTT.